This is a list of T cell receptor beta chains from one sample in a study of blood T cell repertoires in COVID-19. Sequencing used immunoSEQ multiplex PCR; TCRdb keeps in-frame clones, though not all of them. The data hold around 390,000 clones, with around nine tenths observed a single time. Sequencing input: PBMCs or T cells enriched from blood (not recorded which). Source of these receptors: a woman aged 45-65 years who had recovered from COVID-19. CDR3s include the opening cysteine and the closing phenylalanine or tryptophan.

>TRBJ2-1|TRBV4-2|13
CASSQGFDNEQFF
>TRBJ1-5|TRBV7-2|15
CASSLDQGLGQPQHF
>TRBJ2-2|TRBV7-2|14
CASSRTSEDGELFF
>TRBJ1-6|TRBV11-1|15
CASSLGTSPNSPLHF
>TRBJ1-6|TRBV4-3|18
CASSQDRQISSYNSPLHF
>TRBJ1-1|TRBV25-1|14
CASSEWGVGGDAFF
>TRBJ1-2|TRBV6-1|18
CASSEAVGGAASSIGYTF
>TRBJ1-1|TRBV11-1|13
CASSRPVGAEAFF
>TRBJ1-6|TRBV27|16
CASSLVTGQGPSPLHF
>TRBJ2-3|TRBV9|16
CASSVAGTGGTDTQYF
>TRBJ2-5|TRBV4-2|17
CASSPMFPGGRQETQYF
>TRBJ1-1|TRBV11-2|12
CASSSSGQGAFF
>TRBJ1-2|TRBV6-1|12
CASSERVYGYTF
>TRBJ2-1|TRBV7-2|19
CASSLEAGGLLSSYNEQFF
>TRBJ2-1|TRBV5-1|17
CASSSRTSGGNNNEQFF
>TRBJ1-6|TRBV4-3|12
CASSLRNSPLHF
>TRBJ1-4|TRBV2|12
CASSEAGEKLFF
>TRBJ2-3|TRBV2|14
CASRAGAFTDTQYF
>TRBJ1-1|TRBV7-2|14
CASSFSKDSTEAFF
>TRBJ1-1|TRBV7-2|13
CASSFGRGLEAFF
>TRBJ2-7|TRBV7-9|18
CASSPPWTGRGALYEQYF
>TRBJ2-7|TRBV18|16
CASSPPIPGQTYEQYF
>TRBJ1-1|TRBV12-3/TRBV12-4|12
CASRHRRTEAFF
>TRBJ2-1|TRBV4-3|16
CASSQDFGGGYNEQFF
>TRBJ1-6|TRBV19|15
CASSSPAGVNSPLHF
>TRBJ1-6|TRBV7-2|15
CASSTDRVPNSPLHF
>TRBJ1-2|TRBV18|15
CASSPSSGGEKGYTF
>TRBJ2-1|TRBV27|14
CASKRQGGYNEQFF